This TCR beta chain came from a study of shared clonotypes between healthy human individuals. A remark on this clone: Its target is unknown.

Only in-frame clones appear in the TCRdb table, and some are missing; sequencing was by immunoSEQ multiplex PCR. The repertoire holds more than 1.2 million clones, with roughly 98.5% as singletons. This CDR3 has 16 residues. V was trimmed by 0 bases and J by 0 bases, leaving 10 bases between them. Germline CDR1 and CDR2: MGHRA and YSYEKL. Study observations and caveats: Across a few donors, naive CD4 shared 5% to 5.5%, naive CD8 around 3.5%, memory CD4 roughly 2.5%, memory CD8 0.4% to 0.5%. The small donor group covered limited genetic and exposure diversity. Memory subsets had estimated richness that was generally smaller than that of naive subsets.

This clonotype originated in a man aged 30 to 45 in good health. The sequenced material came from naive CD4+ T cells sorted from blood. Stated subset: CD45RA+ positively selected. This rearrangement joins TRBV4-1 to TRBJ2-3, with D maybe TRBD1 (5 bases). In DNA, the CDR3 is TGCGCCAGCAGCCAAGAGTACAGGCCTAGCACAGATACGCAGTATTTT. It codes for CASSQEYRPSTDTQYF.